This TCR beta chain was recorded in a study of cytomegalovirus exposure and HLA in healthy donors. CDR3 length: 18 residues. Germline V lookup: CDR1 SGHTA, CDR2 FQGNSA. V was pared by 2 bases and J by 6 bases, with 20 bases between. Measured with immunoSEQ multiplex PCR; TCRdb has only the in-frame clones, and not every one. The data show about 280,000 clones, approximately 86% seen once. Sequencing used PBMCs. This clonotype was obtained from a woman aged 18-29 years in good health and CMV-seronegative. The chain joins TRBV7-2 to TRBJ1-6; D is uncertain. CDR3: CASSLYLPGGSPNSPLHF. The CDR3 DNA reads TGTGCCAGCAGCTTATATCTCCCCGGAGGCAGCCCTAATTCACCCCTCCACTTT.